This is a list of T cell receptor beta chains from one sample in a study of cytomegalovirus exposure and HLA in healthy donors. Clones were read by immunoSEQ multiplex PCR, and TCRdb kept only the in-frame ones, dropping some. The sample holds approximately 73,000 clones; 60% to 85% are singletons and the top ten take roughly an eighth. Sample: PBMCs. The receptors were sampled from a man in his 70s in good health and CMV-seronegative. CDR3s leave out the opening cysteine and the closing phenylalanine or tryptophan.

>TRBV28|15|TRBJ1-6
ASSFYGRGLSDSPLH
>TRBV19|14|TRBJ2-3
ASRNGIGGGTDTQY
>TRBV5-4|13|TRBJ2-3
ASSALAGDRGGQY
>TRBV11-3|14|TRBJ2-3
ASSLGLAGGTDTQY
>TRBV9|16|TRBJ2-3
ASSVENTTSGSTDTQY
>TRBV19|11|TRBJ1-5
ASRDRLMQPQH
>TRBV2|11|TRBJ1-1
ASSTEANTEAF
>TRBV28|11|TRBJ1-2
ASRKDSVCGYT
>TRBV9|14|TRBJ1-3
ASSVLAASSGNTIY
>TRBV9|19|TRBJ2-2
ASSAFLTGGAGLAGTGELF
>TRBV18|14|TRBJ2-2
ASSQGSGRNTGELF
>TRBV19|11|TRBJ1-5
ASSTQGGQPQH
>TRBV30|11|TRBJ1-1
AWRVQGNTEAF
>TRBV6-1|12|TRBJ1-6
ASSGWTVNSPLH
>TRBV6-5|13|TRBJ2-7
ASSYSGQISYEQY
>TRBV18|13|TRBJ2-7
ASSPPSRGGLEQY
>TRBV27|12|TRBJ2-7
ASSLFPGTYEQY
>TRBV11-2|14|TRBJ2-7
ASSSRRLTGDYEQY
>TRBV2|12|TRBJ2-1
ARRSGAFGPEQF
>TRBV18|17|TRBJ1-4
ASSIPGQGIGATNEKLF
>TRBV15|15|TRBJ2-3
ATSRVPFGGSWDTQY
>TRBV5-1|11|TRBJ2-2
ASSLGEAGELF
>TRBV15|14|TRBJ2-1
ATSGRQALLHNEQF
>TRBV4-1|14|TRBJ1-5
ASSQRQGARDQPQH
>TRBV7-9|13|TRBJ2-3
ASSIGDSFTDTQY
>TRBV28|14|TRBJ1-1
ASSLAGAGGNTEAF